The 31 T cell receptor beta chains in this list originate from one sample, sequenced in a study of Ad26.COV2.S vaccination and SARS-CoV-2 variants. This table comes from immunoSEQ multiplex PCR, and its TCRdb copy is limited to in-frame clones, with some not included. The data show around 240,000 clones, roughly 90% seen once. The treatment denotes: some 20 received Ad26.COV2.S at low or high dose, single or two shots; about 5 received placebo; per-sample allocation not given. Collection of the samples took place on day 63 after the first injection of vaccine or placebo. The sample consisted of peripheral blood, taken in a trial of Ad26.COV2.S vaccine versus placebo. These receptors all come from a person between 18 and 65 years old who received the Ad26.COV2.S COVID-19 vaccine or a placebo.

The V gene is TRBV19, the J gene TRBJ1-2; tentative D call: TRBD1 (6 bases). Germline V gene data show CDR1 as LNHDA and CDR2 as SQIVND (reference sequence). V was pared by 7 bases and J by 1 base, with 13 bases between. CDR3 length: 14 amino acids. CDR3 in amino acids: CASTRTDFNYGYTF. The CDR3 DNA sequence: TGTGCCAGTACGAGGACAGACTTTAACTATGGCTACACCTTC.

The chain is built from TRBV19 and TRBJ1-2, with 9 bases that match TRBD1. CDR1 and CDR2 (germline): LNHDA, SQIVND (reference sequence). The CDR3 runs to 14 residues. V gave up 7 bases and J gave up 4 bases; unmatched junction bases: 7. DNA of the CDR3: TGTGCCAGTATTAGAACAGGGGGCGTCTATGGCTACACCTTC. Translated: CASIRTGGVYGYTF.

The chain joins TRBV30 to TRBJ2-7, with D tentatively TRBD2 (5 bases). Trimming removed 0 bases at V and 5 bases at J, with 8 bases between. The germline gives CDR1 GTSNPN, CDR2 SVGIG (reference sequence). This CDR3 comprises 12 residues. The CDR3 reads CAWSVSGDEQYF. The CDR3 DNA reads as TGTGCCTGGAGTGTGTCCGGGGACGAGCAGTACTTC.

V usage is TRBV3-1 (or the pseudogene TRBV3-2) and J usage is TRBJ2-5; D may be TRBD1 (5 bases). Deletions cut 0 bases from V and 5 bases from J, with 16 bases between. The CDR3 consists of 16 residues. The germline gives CDR1 LGHDT, CDR2 YNNKEL (reference sequence). The CDR3 DNA reads as TGTGCCAGCAGCCAAGATCTAGGGGCGAGTCGGGAGACCCAGTACTTC. Encoded protein: CASSQDLGASRETQYF.

This chain connects TRBV4-3 to TRBJ2-1; 16 positions match TRBD2. Trimming at V came to 0 bases and at J to 1 base, leaving 6 bases not matched to a gene. Germline V gene sequence: CDR1 LGHNA, CDR2 YSLEER. The CDR3 covers 20 residues. CDR3 region: CASSQDLGLAGGTSYNEQFF. DNA of the CDR3: TGCGCCAGCAGCCAAGATTTGGGACTAGCGGGGGGGACTTCCTACAATGAGCAGTTCTTC.

This CDR3 is CASSLAGEQYF. The DNA of the CDR3 is TGTGCCAGCAGTTTAGCAGGCGAGCAGTACTTC. V gene TRBV12-3 or TRBV12-4 combines with J gene TRBJ2-7; D is ambiguous. The CDR3 spans 11 residues. Trimming took off 0 bases at V and 6 bases at J, with 3 bases between the two ends.

CDR3 nucleotide sequence: TGCGCCAGCAGCCGGACAGGGTTCCATGAGCAGTTCTTC. Translation: CASSRTGFHEQFF. The chain uses TRBV5-1 and TRBJ2-1; the match to TRBD1 covers 8 bases. Germline assignment: CDR1 SGHRS and CDR2 YFSETQ. The V and J ends lost 4 bases and 8 bases, in that order; junction bases with no gene match: 5. The CDR3 has 13 amino acids.

The CDR3 spells CASSLEGQFPGEPQHF. In DNA, the CDR3 is TGTGCCAGCAGCTTGGAAGGACAGTTCCCGGGAGAGCCCCAGCATTTT. The chain joins TRBV5-8 to TRBJ1-5; maybe TRBD1 (6 bases). The V gene lost 0 bases and the J gene lost 8 bases, with 18 bases spanning the gap. The CDR3 spans 16 residues. Germline-derived CDR1 and CDR2 are SGHTS and YDEGEE.

The chain links TRBV13 to TRBJ2-4, with 11 bases lining up with TRBD2. This CDR3 spans 16 amino acids. Losses at the gene ends were 5 bases for V and 4 bases for J; bases not matched to a gene: 7. Germline CDR1 is PRHDT and CDR2 is FYEKMQ (reference sequence). Here the CDR3 reads CASSQRLAGGKNIQYF. The CDR3 coding sequence is TGTGCCAGCAGCCAGAGGCTAGCGGGGGGTAAAAACATTCAGTACTTC.

CDR3 protein: CASSALGDGSYNSPLHF. DNA of the CDR3: TGCGCCAGCAGCGCTTTAGGGGACGGCTCCTATAATTCACCCCTCCACTTT. The chain combines TRBV5-1 with TRBJ1-6; TRBD1 is a possible D gene (5 bases). Trimming cost V 4 bases and J 0 bases, with 14 bases left between them. This CDR3 has 17 amino acids. Germline CDR1 and CDR2: SGHRS and YFSETQ. Full variable domain (outside the CDR3, taken from reference TRBV5-1 and TRBJ1-6): KAGVTQTPRYLIKTRGQQVTLSCSPISGHRSVSWYQQTPGQGLQFLFEYFSETQRNKGNFPGRFSGRQFSNSRSEMNVSTLELGDSALYLCASSALGDGSYNSPLHFGNGTRLTVT.

In its sample, this clone was seen once. This sequence joins TRBV6-1 and TRBJ1-1; D unresolved. Germline-derived CDR1 and CDR2 are MNHNS and SASEGT. Trimming stripped 3 bases from V and 0 bases from J, with 11 bases between. This CDR3 region has 15 residues. CDR3 loop: CASSDGRQVNTEAFF. CDR3 nucleotides: TGTGCCAGCAGTGACGGACGGCAGGTGAACACTGAAGCTTTCTTT.

The V gene is TRBV7-8, the J gene TRBJ2-7; no clear D. Germline values: CDR1 SGHVS, CDR2 FQNEAQ. This CDR3 region has 12 residues. Trimming shortened V by 5 bases and J by 0 bases, and 5 bases separated the two germline ends. CDR3 loop: CASSPTSYEQYF. The CDR3, as DNA: TGTGCCAGCAGCCCCACCTCCTACGAGCAGTACTTC.

The chain is built from TRBV6-2 or TRBV6-3 and TRBJ2-2; D is possibly TRBD1 (5 bases). There are 14 residues in the CDR3. V was clipped by 2 bases and J by 5 bases, with 9 bases between them. Germline V gene sequence: CDR1 MNHEY, CDR2 SVGEGT. The CDR3 bases are TGTGCCAGCAGTTACCTAGGGGAAACCGGGGAGCTGTTTTTT. Translation gives CASSYLGETGELFF.

Only a few counts were recorded for this clone. The chain links TRBV9 to TRBJ2-2, with D hard to call. V was clipped by 7 bases and J by 0 bases, with 7 bases between them. Germline V gene data show CDR1 as SGDLS and CDR2 as YYNGEE. The CDR3 spans 13 residues. CDR3 region: CASRPTNTGELFF. The CDR3 region has the DNA TGTGCCAGCCGCCCGACGAACACCGGGGAGCTGTTTTTT.

In nucleotides, the CDR3 is TGTGCCATCCCGAGTCCCGACAGCTATGGCTACACCTTC. Translation gives CAIPSPDSYGYTF. This chain links TRBV10-3 with TRBJ1-2; tentative D call: TRBD1 (5 bases). The CDR3 spans 13 residues. Germline CDR1 is ENHRY and CDR2 is SYGVKD. V was clipped by 8 bases and J by 4 bases, with 14 bases between them.

V gene TRBV28 combines with J gene TRBJ2-7; a weak D match, TRBD2 (6 bases). This CDR3 contains 15 residues. Deletions cut 6 bases from V and 3 bases from J, with 18 bases between. Per the germline V gene, CDR1 is MDHEN and CDR2 is SYDVKM. CDR3 in DNA: TGTGCCAGCAGCCCCCGCTCCGGGAGTCACTACGAGCAGTACTTC. Its protein product is CASSPRSGSHYEQYF.

The gene calls are TRBV3-1 (or the pseudogene TRBV3-2) and TRBJ1-1, with D unresolved. Looked up from germline, CDR1 is LGHDT and CDR2 is YNNKEL (reference sequence). The CDR3 loop spans 11 amino acids. Trimming removed 6 bases from V and 1 base from J, with 3 bases in between. The CDR3 DNA follows: TGTGCCAGCAGTCAGAACACTGAAGCTTTCTTT. Protein product: CASSQNTEAFF.

The genes are TRBV10-3 and TRBJ2-7; possibly TRBD1 for D (6 bases). Germline assignment: CDR1 ENHRY and CDR2 SYGVKD. Trimming pared 2 bases from V and 5 bases from J, leaving 13 bases between. The CDR3 has 14 residues. The CDR3 DNA sequence: TGTGCCATCAGTGAGACAGGGCTCGGGGACGAGCAGTACTTC. Translated: CAISETGLGDEQYF.

The V gene is TRBV7-2, the J gene TRBJ2-2, with 8 bases lining up with TRBD1. J was trimmed by 7 bases and V by 5 bases; bases with no gene match: 12. This CDR3 has 16 amino acids. Per germline, CDR1 SGHTA and CDR2 FQGNSA. The CDR3 DNA is TGTGCCAGCAGCCCGACCGGACAGGGTTGGGTCGGGGAGCTGTTTTTT. It specifies CASSPTGQGWVGELFF.

This chain connects TRBV25-1 to TRBJ2-2; D ambiguous. This CDR3 has 14 amino acids. Trimming stripped 6 bases from V and 0 bases from J, with 8 bases between. Germline CDR1 MGHDK, CDR2 SYGVNS. The CDR3 region has the DNA TGTGCCAGCAGGGCCCGCTCGAACACCGGGGAGCTGTTTTTT. Protein product: CASRARSNTGELFF.

The rearrangement links TRBV6-6 to TRBJ2-7; D possibly corresponds to TRBD1 (6 bases). Per germline, CDR1 MNHNY and CDR2 SVGAGI (reference sequence). The CDR3 has 14 residues. V was trimmed by 2 bases and J by 7 bases, leaving 15 bases between them. The CDR3 sequence: CASSYGQGMEEQYF. CDR3 sequence (DNA): TGTGCCAGCAGTTACGGGCAGGGGATGGAAGAGCAGTACTTC.

The chain carries TRBV20-1 and TRBJ1-2; D not certain. The CDR3 loop spans 11 amino acids. The V end was cut by 0 bases, the J end by 8 bases, with 7 bases between. Germline V gene sequence: CDR1 DFQATT, CDR2 SNEGSKA (reference sequence). The CDR3 here is CSARDRQGYTF. The CDR3 DNA follows: TGCAGTGCTAGAGATAGGCAGGGCTACACCTTC.

This clone was counted once. The rearrangement links TRBV28 to TRBJ2-7; 7 bases fit TRBD1. This CDR3 contains 17 residues. Germline CDR1 MDHEN, CDR2 SYDVKM. V was clipped by 6 bases and J by 0 bases; unmatched bases: 14. In DNA form, the CDR3 reads TGTGCCAGCAGCCAAAACCCGACAGGGATCCTCTCCTACGAGCAGTACTTC. Translating gives CASSQNPTGILSYEQYF.

The CDR3 nucleotides are TGTGCCAGCAGTTTATCTCCCAGGCAGTCGGTCGAGCAGTACTTC. Protein product: CASSLSPRQSVEQYF. The chain employs TRBV28 and TRBJ2-7; D is unclear. The CDR3 spans 15 residues. V was shortened by 1 base and J by 6 bases, with 16 bases between the two germline ends. Germline values: CDR1 MDHEN, CDR2 SYDVKM.

The chain uses TRBV7-9 and TRBJ2-7; 8 bases line up with TRBD1. The CDR3 runs 15 residues. Trimming took 4 bases from V and 4 from J; bases not matched to a gene: 9. Germline V gene lookup returns CDR1 SEHNR and CDR2 FQNEAQ (reference sequence). CDR3 sequence: CASSSSSDRAYEQYF. The CDR3 DNA follows: TGTGCCAGCAGCTCGTCCTCGGACAGGGCATACGAGCAGTACTTC.

Of note for this clone: Distinct nucleotide sequences in the sample also encode this CDR3. The chain couples TRBV5-1 to TRBJ2-3; D is ambiguous. Germline V gene lookup returns CDR1 SGHRS and CDR2 YFSETQ. This CDR3 has 11 residues. Trimming pared 0 bases from V and 4 bases from J, leaving 0 bases between. The CDR3 DNA is TGCGCCAGCAGCTTGGCAGATACGCAGTATTTT. Translation: CASSLADTQYF.

This clone was seen a handful of times. This rearrangement joins TRBV5-4 to TRBJ2-5, with TRBD1 identical over 9 bases. Germline-derived CDR1 and CDR2 are SGHNT and YYREEE (reference sequence). There are 18 residues in the CDR3. The chain's CDR3 is CAIRDRELGWGFEETQYF. CDR3 coding DNA: TGTGCGATCCGGGACAGGGAACTTGGGTGGGGGTTTGAAGAGACCCAGTACTTC.

This clone came up once. The J gene is TRBJ1-2, the V gene TRBV2; D ambiguous. V lost 7 bases to trimming and J lost 8 bases, with 17 bases between them. Per germline, CDR1 SNHLY and CDR2 FYNNEI. CDR3 length: 13 amino acids. As DNA, the CDR3 is TGTGCCAGCAAGGAAGCCCAGAGCCCGGGCTACACCTTC. It is translated as CASKEAQSPGYTF.

The rearrangement links TRBV10-2 to TRBJ2-3, with TRBD2 as a possible D gene (6 bases). Germline CDR1 and CDR2: WSHSY and SAAADI. V lost 11 bases, J lost 5 bases, and 17 bases lay in between. The CDR3 loop spans 13 amino acids. The CDR3 region is CACSGTRVDTQYF. The CDR3 DNA follows: TGCGCCTGCTCCGGGACTCGGGTAGATACGCAGTATTTT.

The chain employs TRBV29-1 and TRBJ2-5; perhaps TRBD2 as D (6 bases). This CDR3 spans 17 amino acids. V lost 1 base and J 10 bases, leaving 28 bases between the germline ends. Germline CDR1 is SQVTM and CDR2 is ANQGSEA. In DNA form, the CDR3 reads TGCAGCGTTGAAGTCCCCCCCTCTAGCGTCCCGCAGAAGGGCCAGTACTTC. It yields the protein CSVEVPPSSVPQKGQYF.

The chain recombines TRBV29-1 with TRBJ1-2, with D unresolved. Germline V CDR1 and CDR2: SQVTM, ANQGSEA. V shed 4 bases and J shed 4 bases, with 13 bases lying between them. The length of the CDR3 is 13 residues. The CDR3 sequence is CSVVGQVGYGYTF. For the CDR3, the DNA is TGCAGCGTTGTGGGCCAGGTGGGCTATGGCTACACCTTC.